This T cell receptor (beta chain) was captured by sequencing in a study of CD8 T cells in Susac syndrome. This CDR3 is 15 amino acids long. Germline assignment: CDR1 LNHNV and CDR2 YYDKDF (reference sequence). After removal of 5 bases from V and 4 bases from J, the junction contained 7 bases not matched to a gene. A quantity of about 0.5 to 1 ug RNA underwent reverse transcription using random hexamers. TCRdb passed the immunoSEQ multiplex PCR reads through MiXCR, listing each CDR3 protein once. The table records 200,000 or so distinct CDR3 sequences, roughly 92% of them present only once. Sequenced sample: CD8+ T cells from PBMCs. J is TRBJ1-1 and V is TRBV15; TRBD1 matches 10 bases. The receptor comes from a human donor with multiple sclerosis. For the CDR3, the DNA is TGTGCCACCAGCCTAAGGACAGGGGGGGTCACTGAAGCTTTCTTT. This gives the protein CATSLRTGGVTEAFF.